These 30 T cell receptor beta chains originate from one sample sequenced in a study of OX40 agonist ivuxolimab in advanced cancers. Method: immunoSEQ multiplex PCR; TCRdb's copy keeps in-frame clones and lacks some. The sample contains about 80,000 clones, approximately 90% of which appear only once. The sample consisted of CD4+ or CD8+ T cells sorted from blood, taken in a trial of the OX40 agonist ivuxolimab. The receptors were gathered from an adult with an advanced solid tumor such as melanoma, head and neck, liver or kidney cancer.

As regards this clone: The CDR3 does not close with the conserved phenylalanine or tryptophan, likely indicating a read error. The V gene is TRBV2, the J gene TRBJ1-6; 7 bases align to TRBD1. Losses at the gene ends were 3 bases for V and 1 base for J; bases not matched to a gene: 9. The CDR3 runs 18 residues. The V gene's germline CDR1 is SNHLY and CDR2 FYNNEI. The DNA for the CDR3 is TGTGCCAGCAGTGATTACGGAACAGGGGAGTCCTATAATTCACCCCTCCACCTT. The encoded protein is CASSDYGTGESYNSPLHL.

The CDR3 is CASSEYMAASGNTIYF. The CDR3 bases are TGTGCCAGCAGTGAATATATGGCAGCCTCTGGAAACACCATATATTTT. The chain combines TRBV6-1 with TRBJ1-3; D unresolved. The V gene's germline CDR1 is MNHNS and CDR2 SASEGT. The length of the CDR3 is 16 residues. V was cut by 2 bases and J by 0 bases, with 11 bases left in between.

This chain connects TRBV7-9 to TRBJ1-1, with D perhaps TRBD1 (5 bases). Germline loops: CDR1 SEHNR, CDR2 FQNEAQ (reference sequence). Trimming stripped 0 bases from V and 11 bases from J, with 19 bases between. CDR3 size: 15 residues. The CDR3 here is CASSLAGGDRGEAFF. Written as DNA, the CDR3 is TGTGCCAGCAGCTTAGCGGGTGGGGACCGAGGTGAGGCTTTCTTT.

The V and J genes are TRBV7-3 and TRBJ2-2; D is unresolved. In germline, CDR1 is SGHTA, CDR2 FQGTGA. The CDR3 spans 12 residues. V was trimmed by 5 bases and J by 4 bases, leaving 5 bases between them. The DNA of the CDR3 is TGTGCCAGCAGCCCGCCCACCGGGGAGCTGTTTTTT. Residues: CASSPPTGELFF.

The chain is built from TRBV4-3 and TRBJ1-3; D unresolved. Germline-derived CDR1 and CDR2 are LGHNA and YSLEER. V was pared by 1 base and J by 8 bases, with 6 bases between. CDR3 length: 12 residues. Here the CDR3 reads CASSQVRHTIYF. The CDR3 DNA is TGCGCCAGCAGCCAAGTACGGCACACCATATATTTT.

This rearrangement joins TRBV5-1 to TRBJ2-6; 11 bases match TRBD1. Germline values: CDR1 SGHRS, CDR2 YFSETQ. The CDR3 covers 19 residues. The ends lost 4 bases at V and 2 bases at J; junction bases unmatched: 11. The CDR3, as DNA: TGCGCCAGCAGCAGGGGACAGGGGGTATCGTACACTGGGGCCAACGTCCTGACTTTC. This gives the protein CASSRGQGVSYTGANVLTF.

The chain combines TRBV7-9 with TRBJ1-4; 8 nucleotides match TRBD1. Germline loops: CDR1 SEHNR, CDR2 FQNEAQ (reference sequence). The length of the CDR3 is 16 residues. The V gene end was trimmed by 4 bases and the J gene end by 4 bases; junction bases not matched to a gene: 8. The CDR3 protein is CASSSYRTGINEKLFF. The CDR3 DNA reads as TGTGCCAGCAGCTCCTATAGGACAGGGATTAATGAAAAACTGTTTTTT. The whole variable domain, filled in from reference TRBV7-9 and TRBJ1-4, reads DTGVSQNPRHKITKRGQNVTFRCDPISEHNRLYWYRQTLGQGPEFLTYFQNEAQLEKSRLLSDRFSAERPKGSFSTLEIQRTEQGDSAMYLCASSSYRTGINEKLFFGSGTQLSVL.

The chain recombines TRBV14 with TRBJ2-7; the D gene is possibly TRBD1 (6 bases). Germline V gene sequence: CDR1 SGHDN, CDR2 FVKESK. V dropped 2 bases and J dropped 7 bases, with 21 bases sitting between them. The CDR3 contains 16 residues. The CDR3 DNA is TGTGCCAGCAGCCAACCTCTCCGGCAATCAAGGGGGGAGCAGTACTTC. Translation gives CASSQPLRQSRGEQYF.

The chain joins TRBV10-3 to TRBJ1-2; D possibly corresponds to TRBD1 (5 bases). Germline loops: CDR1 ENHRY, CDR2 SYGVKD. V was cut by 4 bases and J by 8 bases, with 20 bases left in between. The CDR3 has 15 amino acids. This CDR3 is CAISGPGRSNGGYTF. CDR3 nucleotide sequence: TGTGCCATCAGTGGCCCGGGACGGAGTAACGGGGGCTACACCTTC.

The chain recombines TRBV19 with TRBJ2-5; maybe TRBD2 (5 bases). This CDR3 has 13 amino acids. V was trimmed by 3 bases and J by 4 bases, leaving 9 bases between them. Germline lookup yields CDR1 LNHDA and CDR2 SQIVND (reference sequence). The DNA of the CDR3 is TGTGCCAGTAGTATGGGAGTTCGAGAGACCCAGTACTTC. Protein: CASSMGVRETQYF.

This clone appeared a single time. Here the CDR3 reads CASSLGGTGGQPQHF. For the CDR3, the DNA is TGCGCCAGCAGCTTGGGGGGGACAGGGGGCCAGCCCCAGCATTTT. V usage is TRBV5-1 and J usage is TRBJ1-5; 12 positions match TRBD1. Germline assignment: CDR1 SGHRS and CDR2 YFSETQ. J lost 7 bases, V lost 0 bases, and 2 bases had no gene match. This CDR3 is built from 15 residues.

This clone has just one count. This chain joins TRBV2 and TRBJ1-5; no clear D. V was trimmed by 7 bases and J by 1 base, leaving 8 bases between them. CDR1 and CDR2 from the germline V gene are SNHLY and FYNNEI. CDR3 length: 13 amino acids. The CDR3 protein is CASMGQSNQPQHF. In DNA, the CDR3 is TGTGCCAGCATGGGCCAGAGCAATCAGCCCCAGCATTTT.

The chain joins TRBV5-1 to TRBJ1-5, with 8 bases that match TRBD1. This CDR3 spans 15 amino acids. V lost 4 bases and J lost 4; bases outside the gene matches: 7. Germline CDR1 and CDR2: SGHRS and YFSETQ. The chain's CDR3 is CASSPGQGNNQPQHF. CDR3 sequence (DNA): TGCGCCAGCAGCCCTGGACAGGGAAATAATCAGCCCCAGCATTTT.

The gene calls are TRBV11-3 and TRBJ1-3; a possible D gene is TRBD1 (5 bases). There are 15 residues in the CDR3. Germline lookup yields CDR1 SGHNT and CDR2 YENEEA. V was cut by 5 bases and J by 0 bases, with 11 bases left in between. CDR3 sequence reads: CASSRQSGSGNTIYF. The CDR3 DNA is TGTGCCAGCAGCCGACAGAGCGGCTCTGGAAACACCATATATTTT.

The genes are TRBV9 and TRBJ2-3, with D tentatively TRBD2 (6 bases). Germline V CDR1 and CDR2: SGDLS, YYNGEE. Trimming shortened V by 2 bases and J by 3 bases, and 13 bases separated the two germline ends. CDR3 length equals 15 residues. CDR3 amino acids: CASSVRAGGTDTQYF. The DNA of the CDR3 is TGTGCCAGCAGCGTCCGCGCCGGAGGGACAGATACGCAGTATTTT. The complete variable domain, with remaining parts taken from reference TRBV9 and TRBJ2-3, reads DSGVTQTPKHLITATGQRVTLRCSPRSGDLSVYWYQQSLDQGLQFLIQYYNGEERAKGNILERFSAQQFPDLHSELNLSSLELGDSALYFCASSVRAGGTDTQYFGPGTRLTVL.

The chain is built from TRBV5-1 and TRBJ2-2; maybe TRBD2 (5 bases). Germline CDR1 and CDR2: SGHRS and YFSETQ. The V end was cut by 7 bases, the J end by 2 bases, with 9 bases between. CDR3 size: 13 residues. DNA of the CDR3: TGCGCCAGCGGTCCGGGAAACACCGGGGAGCTGTTTTTT. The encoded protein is CASGPGNTGELFF.

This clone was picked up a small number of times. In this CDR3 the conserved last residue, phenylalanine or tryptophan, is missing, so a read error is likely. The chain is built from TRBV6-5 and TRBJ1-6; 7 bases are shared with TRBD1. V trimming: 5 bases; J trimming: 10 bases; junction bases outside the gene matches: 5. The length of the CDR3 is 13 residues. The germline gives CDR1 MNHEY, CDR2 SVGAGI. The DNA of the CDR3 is TGTGCCAGCAGTACGACGACAGGGTCACCCCTCCACCTT. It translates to CASSTTTGSPLHL.

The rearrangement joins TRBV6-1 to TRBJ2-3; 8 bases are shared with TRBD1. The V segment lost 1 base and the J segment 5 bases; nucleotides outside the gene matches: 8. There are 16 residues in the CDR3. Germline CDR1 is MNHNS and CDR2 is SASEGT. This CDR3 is CASSEGTDRVIDTQYF. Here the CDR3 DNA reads TGTGCCAGCAGTGAAGGAACGGACAGGGTAATAGATACGCAGTATTTT.

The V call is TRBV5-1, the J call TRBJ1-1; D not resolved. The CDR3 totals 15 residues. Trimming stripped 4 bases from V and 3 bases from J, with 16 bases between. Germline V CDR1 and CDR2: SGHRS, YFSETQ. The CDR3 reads CASSGDGVLDTEAFF. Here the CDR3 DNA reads TGCGCCAGCAGCGGTGATGGGGTATTGGACACTGAAGCTTTCTTT.

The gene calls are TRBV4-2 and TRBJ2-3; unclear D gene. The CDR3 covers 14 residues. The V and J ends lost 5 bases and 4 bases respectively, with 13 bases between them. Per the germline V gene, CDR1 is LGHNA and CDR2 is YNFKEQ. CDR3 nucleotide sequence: TGTGCCAGCAGCTACCTAGTGGTAGCAGATACGCAGTATTTT. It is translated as CASSYLVVADTQYF.

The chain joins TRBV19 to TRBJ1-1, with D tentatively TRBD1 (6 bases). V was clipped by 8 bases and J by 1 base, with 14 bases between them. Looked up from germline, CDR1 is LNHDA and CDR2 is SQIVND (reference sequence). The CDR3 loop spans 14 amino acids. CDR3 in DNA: TGTGCCAGTGCATACAGGGCCCAGAACACTGAAGCTTTCTTT. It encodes CASAYRAQNTEAFF.

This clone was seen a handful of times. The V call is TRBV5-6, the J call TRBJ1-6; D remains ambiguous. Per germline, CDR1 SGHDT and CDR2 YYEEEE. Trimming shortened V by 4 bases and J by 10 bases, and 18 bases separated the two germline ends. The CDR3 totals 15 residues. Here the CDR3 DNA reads TGTGCCAGCAGCCGAAGTAGCACTGAGGGATCACCCCTCCACTTT. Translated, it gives CASSRSSTEGSPLHF. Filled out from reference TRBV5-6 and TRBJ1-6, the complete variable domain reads DAGVTQSPTHLIKTRGQQVTLRCSPKSGHDTVSWYQQALGQGPQFIFQYYEEEERQRGNFPDRFSGHQFPNYSSELNVNALLLGDSALYLCASSRSSTEGSPLHFGNGTRLTVT.

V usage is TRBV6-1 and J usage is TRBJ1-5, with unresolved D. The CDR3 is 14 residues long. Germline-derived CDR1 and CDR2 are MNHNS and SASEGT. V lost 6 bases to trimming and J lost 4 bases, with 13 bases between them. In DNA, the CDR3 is TGTGCCAGCAGGAGGCCGGGTTTAAATCAGCCCCAGCATTTT. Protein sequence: CASRRPGLNQPQHF.

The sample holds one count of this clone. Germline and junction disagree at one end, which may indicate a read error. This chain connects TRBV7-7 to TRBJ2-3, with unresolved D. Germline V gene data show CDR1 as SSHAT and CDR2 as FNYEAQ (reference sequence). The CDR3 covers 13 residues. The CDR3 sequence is CASSLGTGNTQYF. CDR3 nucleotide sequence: TGTGCTAGCAGCTTAGGAACGGGCAATACGCAGTATTTT.

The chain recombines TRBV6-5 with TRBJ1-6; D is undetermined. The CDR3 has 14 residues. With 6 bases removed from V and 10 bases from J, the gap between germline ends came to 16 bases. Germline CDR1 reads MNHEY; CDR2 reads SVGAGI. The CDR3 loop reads CASRLEGSGSPLHF. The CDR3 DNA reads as TGTGCCAGCAGATTAGAGGGCTCAGGATCACCCCTCCACTTT.

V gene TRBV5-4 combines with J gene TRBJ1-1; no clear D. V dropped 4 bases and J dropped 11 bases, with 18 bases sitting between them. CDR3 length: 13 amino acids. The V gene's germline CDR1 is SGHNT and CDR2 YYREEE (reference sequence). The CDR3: CASSLDREQKAFF. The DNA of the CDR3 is TGTGCCAGCAGCCTCGACCGGGAGCAGAAGGCTTTCTTT. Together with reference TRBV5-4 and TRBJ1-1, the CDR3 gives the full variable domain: ETGVTQSPTHLIKTRGQQVTLRCSSQSGHNTVSWYQQALGQGPQFIFQYYREEENGRGNFPPRFSGLQFPNYSSELNVNALELDDSALYLCASSLDREQKAFFGQGTRLTVV.

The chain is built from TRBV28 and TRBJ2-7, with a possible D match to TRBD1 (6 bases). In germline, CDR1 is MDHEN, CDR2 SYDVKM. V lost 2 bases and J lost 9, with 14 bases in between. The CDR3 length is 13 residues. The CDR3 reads CASSLTGSLGQYF. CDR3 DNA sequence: TGTGCCAGCAGTTTAACAGGGTCCCTGGGGCAGTACTTC.

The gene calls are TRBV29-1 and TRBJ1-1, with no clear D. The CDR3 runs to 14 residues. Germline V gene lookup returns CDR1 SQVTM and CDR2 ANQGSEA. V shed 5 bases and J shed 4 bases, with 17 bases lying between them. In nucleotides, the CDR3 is TGCAGCGTTTATCCAGCTACTGGGAGCACTGAAGCTTTCTTT. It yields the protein CSVYPATGSTEAFF. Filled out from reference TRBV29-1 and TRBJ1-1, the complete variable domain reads SAVISQKPSRDICQRGTSLTIQCQVDSQVTMMFWYRQQPGQSLTLIATANQGSEATYESGFVIDKFPISRPNLTFSTLTVSNMSPEDSSIYLCSVYPATGSTEAFFGQGTRLTVV.

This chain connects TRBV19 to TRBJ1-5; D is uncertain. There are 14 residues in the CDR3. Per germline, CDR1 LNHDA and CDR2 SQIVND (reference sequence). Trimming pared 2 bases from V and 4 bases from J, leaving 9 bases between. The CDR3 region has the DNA TGTGCCAGTAGTATAACGGGCCAAAATCAGCCCCAGCATTTT. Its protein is CASSITGQNQPQHF.

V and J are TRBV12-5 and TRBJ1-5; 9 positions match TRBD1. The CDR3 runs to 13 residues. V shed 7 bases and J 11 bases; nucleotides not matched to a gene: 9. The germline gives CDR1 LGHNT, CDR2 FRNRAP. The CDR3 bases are TGTGCTAGTGCCCCTGACAGGGGGAGGGCCCAGCATTTT. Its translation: CASAPDRGRAQHF.